These 21 T cell receptor beta chains share one sample of origin, sequenced in a study of blood T cell repertoires in COVID-19 (TCRdb year 2020). The library relied on the immunoSEQ multiplex PCR assay. TCRdb took this table from immuneACCESS and kept in-frame rearrangements with V and J called. Such tables lack part of the clones; where checked against another copy, unresolved V genes explain under half of the gap, and the rest is unexplained. This sample has 250,000 or so clones in its table, and roughly 84% of those were observed once. The ten largest clonotypes hold about 1.6% of the sample. Specimen: peripheral blood. Source of these receptors: a middle-aged woman who had recovered from COVID-19.

The CDR3 DNA follows: TGTGCCAGCAGCCGCTGGGGGGGGACCACAGATACGCAGTATTTT. It is translated as CASSRWGGTTDTQYF. The rearrangement uses TRBV11-3 and TRBJ2-3; 7 bases agree with TRBD2. This CDR3 spans 15 amino acids. J lost 2 bases, V lost 5 bases, and 7 bases had no gene match. CDR1 and CDR2 from the germline V gene are SGHNT and YENEEA.

This sequence joins TRBV6-2 or TRBV6-3 and TRBJ2-1; a weak D match, TRBD2 (5 bases). Germline values: CDR1 MNHEY, CDR2 SVGEGT. This CDR3 has 14 residues. V lost 6 bases, J lost 7 bases, and 16 bases lay in between. The CDR3 coding sequence is TGTGCCAGCAGCAACCGGGATGCTACTAATGAGCAGTTCTTC. It is translated as CASSNRDATNEQFF.

J is TRBJ1-1 and V is TRBV5-1, with a tentative D call TRBD1 (5 bases). The germline V and J ends were trimmed by 2 bases and 4 bases, with 18 bases remaining between them. The CDR3 is 16 residues long. The germline CDR1 and CDR2 sequences are SGHRS and YFSETQ. The CDR3 DNA is TGCGCCAGCAGCTTAATTACAGGAAGTTTTGGCACTGAAGCTTTCTTT. Its translation is CASSLITGSFGTEAFF.

This chain joins TRBV30 and TRBJ1-2; D is ambiguous. V was cut by 0 bases and J by 7 bases, with 18 bases left in between. This CDR3 comprises 15 residues. Germline-derived CDR1 and CDR2 are GTSNPN and SVGIG (reference sequence). The CDR3, as DNA: TGTGCCTGGAGTGTATTTGGCAGTCACCGTTCTGGCTACACCTTC. It codes for CAWSVFGSHRSGYTF. Full variable domain (missing parts from reference TRBV30 and TRBJ1-2): SQTIHQWPATLVQPVGSPLSLECTVEGTSNPNLYWYRQAAGRGLQLLFYSVGIGQISSEVPQNLSASRPQDRQFILSSKKLLLSDSGFYLCAWSVFGSHRSGYTFGSGTRLTVV.

The rearrangement uses TRBV18 and TRBJ2-1; D is unclear. Deletions cut 2 bases from V and 0 bases from J, with 11 bases between. From germline, CDR1 is KGHSH and CDR2 LQKENI. The CDR3 totals 16 residues. CDR3 nucleotides: TGTGCCAGCTCACCAGAAGCCTTGAGCTCCTACAATGAGCAGTTCTTC. Translated, it gives CASSPEALSSYNEQFF.

This chain joins TRBV2 and TRBJ2-3; 9 bases line up with TRBD1. Germline V CDR1 and CDR2: SNHLY, FYNNEI. Losses at the gene ends were 6 bases for V and 4 bases for J; bases not matched to a gene: 11. This CDR3 is built from 16 residues. The CDR3 loop reads CASRKATGGSADTQYF. The CDR3 DNA reads as TGTGCCAGCAGGAAGGCGACAGGGGGGTCAGCAGATACGCAGTATTTT.

The rearrangement links TRBV5-1 to TRBJ1-6; 9 bases map to TRBD1. Germline CDR1 and CDR2: SGHRS and YFSETQ. With 4 bases clipped from V and 7 bases from J, the junction kept 3 bases outside the gene matches. The CDR3 is 14 residues long. The CDR3 region has the DNA TGCGCCAGCAGCCCAGGACAGGGGAATTCACCCCTCCACTTT. Protein sequence: CASSPGQGNSPLHF.

The chain is built from TRBV4-1 and TRBJ2-1, with 8 bases fitting TRBD2. The CDR3 has 15 residues. CDR1 MGHRA and CDR2 YSYEKL come from the germline V gene. With 2 bases clipped from V and 10 bases from J, the junction kept 10 bases outside the gene matches. The CDR3 region is CASSQFAGGQAEQFF. The CDR3 DNA sequence: TGCGCCAGCAGCCAATTTGCGGGGGGCCAGGCGGAGCAGTTCTTC.

The chain recombines TRBV7-8 with TRBJ1-1, with 7 nucleotides matching TRBD1. The trim removed 5 bases at V and 11 bases at J, leaving 20 bases unmatched. This CDR3 contains 16 residues. The germline V gene has CDR1 SGHVS and CDR2 FQNEAQ. The CDR3 DNA sequence: TGTGCCAGCAGCACACGGCGCCAGGGGGGTCCCCCGGGGGCTTTCTTT. Protein sequence: CASSTRRQGGPPGAFF.

The chain carries TRBV24-1 and TRBJ2-7; D ambiguous. V was pared by 9 bases and J by 2 bases, with 13 bases between. Germline CDR1 reads KGHDR; CDR2 reads SFDVKD. The CDR3 consists of 13 residues. The DNA of the CDR3 is TGTGCCACCTCACACCCCCTTACCTACGAGCAGTACTTC. Its translation is CATSHPLTYEQYF.

This clone was seen only once. The J gene is TRBJ1-5, the V gene TRBV25-1; TRBD1 might be the D (5 bases). Trimming pared 7 bases from V and 5 bases from J, leaving 12 bases between. In germline, CDR1 is MGHDK, CDR2 SYGVNS. CDR3 length: 13 residues. DNA of the CDR3: TGTGCCAGCAATGGCGGGGCACATCAGCCCCAGCATTTT. It codes for CASNGGAHQPQHF.

The chain uses TRBV7-8 and TRBJ2-7; D may be TRBD1 (6 bases). V gave up 3 bases and J gave up 5 bases, with 11 bases separating them. The CDR3 covers 13 residues. Germline values: CDR1 SGHVS, CDR2 FQNEAQ. The CDR3 reads CASSLTGTNEQYF. The CDR3 DNA reads TGTGCCAGCAGCTTGACCGGGACAAACGAGCAGTACTTC.

This chain uses TRBV5-1 with TRBJ2-1; 7 positions match TRBD1. The germline V gene has CDR1 SGHRS and CDR2 YFSETQ. The CDR3 totals 16 residues. The V segment lost 3 bases and the J segment 4 bases; nucleotides outside the gene matches: 10. The CDR3 DNA reads TGCGCCAGCAGCTACAACCGGGACAGCTTATACAATGAGCAGTTCTTC. Protein sequence: CASSYNRDSLYNEQFF.

The chain has TRBV27 and TRBJ1-1; 8 bases are a match to TRBD1. This CDR3 is 16 amino acids long. Germline V gene sequence: CDR1 MNHEY, CDR2 SMNVEV (reference sequence). The trim removed 2 bases at V and 5 bases at J, leaving 10 bases unmatched. The CDR3 region has the DNA TGTGCCAGCAGTTTACGTCCGGGACAGGTAGGGACTGAAGCTTTCTTT. It translates to CASSLRPGQVGTEAFF.

The chain uses TRBV5-1 and TRBJ2-2; 8 positions agree with TRBD2. The CDR3 runs 14 residues. V was pared by 3 bases and J by 6 bases, with 4 bases of the junction left unmatched. The germline V gene encodes CDR1 SGHRS and CDR2 YFSETQ. CDR3 region: CASSSGGGPGELFF. The CDR3 DNA sequence: TGCGCCAGCAGCTCCGGGGGGGGGCCCGGGGAGCTGTTTTTT. The full variable domain, with the rest looked up from reference TRBV5-1 and TRBJ2-2, is KAGVTQTPRYLIKTRGQQVTLSCSPISGHRSVSWYQQTPGQGLQFLFEYFSETQRNKGNFPGRFSGRQFSNSRSEMNVSTLELGDSALYLCASSSGGGPGELFFGEGSRLTVL.

V is TRBV3-1 (or the pseudogene TRBV3-2) and J is TRBJ1-3; D is unclear. Germline CDR1 is LGHDT and CDR2 is YNNKEL (reference sequence). This CDR3 has 15 residues. The ends were cut back, 1 base at V and 0 bases at J, with 7 bases in the middle. In DNA form, the CDR3 reads TGTGCCAGCAGCCAAGGGCCCATCTCTGGAAACACCATATATTTT. Amino acid sequence: CASSQGPISGNTIYF.

The V call is TRBV29-1, the J call TRBJ1-1; D is unclear. The germline V gene has CDR1 SQVTM and CDR2 ANQGSEA. Between the trimmed V and J ends, which lost 7 bases and 2 bases, there was a span of 14 bases. This CDR3 is built from 13 residues. The CDR3 DNA is TGCAGCGCCGAAGATCGACTTAACACTGAAGCTTTCTTT. This gives the protein CSAEDRLNTEAFF.

V is TRBV19 and J is TRBJ2-7, with D possibly matching TRBD1 (5 bases). Trimming cost V 4 bases and J 2 bases, with 18 bases left between them. CDR1 and CDR2 from the germline V gene are LNHDA and SQIVND (reference sequence). The CDR3 runs to 16 residues. DNA for the CDR3: TGTGCCAGTAGTACCTCTAAGATGACAGCTGCCTACGAGCAGTACTTC. Translated, it gives CASSTSKMTAAYEQYF.

The chain carries TRBV7-9 and TRBJ2-2; no reliable D call. The ends were cut back, 7 bases at V and 0 bases at J, with 15 bases in the middle. The CDR3 is 16 residues long. Germline CDR1 is SEHNR and CDR2 is FQNEAQ (reference sequence). The CDR3 spells CASTFLQFANTGELFF. The DNA for the CDR3 is TGTGCCAGCACCTTTCTCCAGTTCGCGAACACCGGGGAGCTGTTTTTT.

The rearrangement links TRBV12-3 or TRBV12-4 to TRBJ1-3; 7 bases align to TRBD1. The CDR3 length is 12 residues. V lost 8 bases to trimming and J lost 2 bases; unmatched junction nucleotides: 0. The CDR3 sequence: CASDRAGNTIYF. DNA for the CDR3: TGTGCCAGCGACAGGGCTGGAAACACCATATATTTT.

The chain combines TRBV2 with TRBJ2-5; 7 nucleotides agree with TRBD2. The CDR3 has 14 residues. Germline CDR1 is SNHLY and CDR2 is FYNNEI. Trimming removed 2 bases from V and 7 bases from J; junction bases left unmatched: 7. This CDR3 reads CASSEQGGSVTQYF. DNA of the CDR3: TGTGCCAGCAGTGAACAGGGAGGGAGCGTGACCCAGTACTTC.